This T cell receptor (beta chain) was recovered during a study of post-analysis software for immune sequencing data. Study summary: Patients had relapsing-remitting, secondary progressive or progressive-relapsing multiple sclerosis; some lacked subtype.

Study results and caveats: Compared with controls, patients had more of 4 to 6 TRBV segments, including TRBV5-6, TRBV5-1 and TRBV20-1. Among multiple sclerosis patients, normalized Chao1 diversity was significantly below that of controls.

The CDR3 has 9 residues. Trimming took off 4 bases at V and 10 bases at J, with 7 bases between the two ends. Germline assignment: CDR1 SQVTM and CDR2 ANQGSEA. The TCR beta cDNA libraries contained unique molecular identifiers. The source material, about 0.9 to 11 million T cells, gave rise to about 520,000 cDNA molecules. TCRdb called the PCR reads again in MiXCR, with one record for every CDR3 protein. The sample yields about 190,000 distinct CDR3 sequences, around 29% seen once. Points on this clonotype: Its antigen is not known.

This chain connects TRBV29-1 to TRBJ1-1; the D is unclear. The receptor comes from a girl under 18 with multiple sclerosis. Source material: blood. CDR3 in DNA: TGCAGCGTTGGGTATGGAGCTTTCTTT. It translates to CSVGYGAFF.